This T cell receptor beta chain derives from a study of shared clonotypes between healthy human individuals. Study conclusions and caveats: In several donors, around 5% of naive CD4 clonotypes appeared in common.

CDR1 MNHEY and CDR2 SMNVEV come from the germline V gene (reference sequence). This CDR3 is 15 amino acids long. V lost 5 bases to trimming and J lost 6 bases; unmatched junction nucleotides: 10. For this clone: Its antigen is unidentified.

Genomic DNA belonging to each subset was distributed in equal measure over several immunoSEQ plates. Measured with immunoSEQ multiplex PCR; TCRdb has only the in-frame clones, and not every one. The profile covers about 730,000 clones, with approximately 77% appearing a single time and less than 2% taken by the ten largest. The rearrangement links TRBV27 to TRBJ1-2; 9 bases are a match to TRBD1. The receptor comes from a woman aged 25 to 39 in good health. Sequencing input: memory CD4+ T cells sorted from blood. As for subset: CD45RA-negative fraction. Written as DNA, the CDR3 is TGTGCCAGCAGTCCAGAAAGACGACAGGGGGATGGCTACACCTTC. Encoded protein: CASSPERRQGDGYTF.